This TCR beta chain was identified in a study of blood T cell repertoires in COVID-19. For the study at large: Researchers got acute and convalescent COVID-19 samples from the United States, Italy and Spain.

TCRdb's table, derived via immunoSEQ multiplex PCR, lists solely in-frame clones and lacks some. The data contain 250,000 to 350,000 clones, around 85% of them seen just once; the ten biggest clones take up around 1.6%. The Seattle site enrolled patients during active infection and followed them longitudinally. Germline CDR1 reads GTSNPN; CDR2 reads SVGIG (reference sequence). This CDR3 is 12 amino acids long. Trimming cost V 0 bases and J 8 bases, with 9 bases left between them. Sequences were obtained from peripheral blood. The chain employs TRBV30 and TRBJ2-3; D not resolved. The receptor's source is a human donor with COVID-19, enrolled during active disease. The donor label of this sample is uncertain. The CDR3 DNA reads TGTGCCTGGAGTGTAACTCTACGTACGCAGTATTTT. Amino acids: CAWSVTLRTQYF. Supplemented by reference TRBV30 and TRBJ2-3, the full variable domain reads SQTIHQWPATLVQPVGSPLSLECTVEGTSNPNLYWYRQAAGRGLQLLFYSVGIGQISSEVPQNLSASRPQDRQFILSSKKLLLSDSGFYLCAWSVTLRTQYFGPGTRLTVL.